The 2 T cell receptor beta chains below come from one sample, sequenced in a study of control samples from healthy donors and cancer patients. Method: immunoSEQ multiplex PCR; TCRdb's copy keeps in-frame clones and lacks some. In the table there are just under 150,000 clones, around 92% of which are singletons. The source material was blood. These receptor sequences come from a man aged 30 to 39 in good health.

The chain recombines TRBV7-9 with TRBJ1-2, with D perhaps TRBD1 (6 bases). V lost 4 bases to trimming and J lost 8 bases, with 14 bases between them. The CDR3 extends over 13 amino acids. Germline V CDR1 and CDR2: SEHNR, FQNEAQ (reference sequence). This CDR3 is CASSSTGFGGYTF. As DNA, the CDR3 is TGTGCCAGCAGCTCCACAGGGTTTGGAGGCTACACCTTC.

The chain is built from TRBV21-1 and TRBJ1-5; no DNA check was done on the table's D call, TRBD1. TRBV21-1 is a pseudogene locus. The CDR3 has 15 amino acids. This chain's CDR3 is CASSKVQGVNQPQHF. CDR3 in DNA: TGTGCCAGCAGCAAAGTCCAGGGTGTTAATCAGCCCCAGCATTTT.